The rows below give T cell receptor beta chains drawn from one sample of a study of cytomegalovirus exposure and HLA in healthy donors. Assay used: immunoSEQ multiplex PCR; TCRdb lists only in-frame clones, some missing. The table has under 110,000 clones, around 85% seen once. The sequenced sample consisted of PBMCs. The receptors here all came from a man aged 55 to 70 in good health and CMV-seronegative. Both conserved end residues are part of each CDR3. The order of the fields is clone size, D gene, V gene, J gene, CDR3 protein, CDR3 DNA. A D gene is named only where the DNA matches it firmly. Part of the rows lack a size; the others show once, few, many or a class for expanded clones.

clone size: -
D gene: -
V gene: TRBV7-2
J gene: TRBJ1-3
CDR3 protein: CASSFAEGRVGTIYF
CDR3 DNA: TGTGCCAGCAGCTTCGCAGAGGGTCGGGTGGGCACCATATATTTT

clone size: few
D gene: -
V gene: TRBV7-9
J gene: TRBJ1-3
CDR3 protein: CASSFPDSYRGNTIYF
CDR3 DNA: TGTGCCAGCAGCTTCCCGGACAGTTACAGAGGAAACACCATATATTTT

clone size: -
D gene: TRBD1
V gene: TRBV10-3
J gene: TRBJ2-3
CDR3 protein: CATGTGRDTDTQYF
CDR3 DNA: TGTGCCACCGGGACAGGGAGGGACACAGATACGCAGTATTTT

clone size: few
D gene: -
V gene: TRBV28
J gene: TRBJ1-2
CDR3 protein: CASSETANYGYTF
CDR3 DNA: TGTGCCAGCAGTGAGACAGCTAACTATGGCTACACCTTC

clone size: -
D gene: TRBD2
V gene: TRBV18
J gene: TRBJ2-1
CDR3 protein: CASSPNSGGDNEQFF
CDR3 DNA: TGTGCCAGCTCACCTAATAGCGGGGGTGACAATGAGCAGTTCTTC

clone size: once
D gene: -
V gene: TRBV2
J gene: TRBJ1-1
CDR3 protein: CASSGAGARTEAFF
CDR3 DNA: TGTGCCAGCAGTGGTGCGGGGGCGCGCACTGAAGCTTTCTTT

clone size: -
D gene: -
V gene: TRBV15
J gene: TRBJ1-3
CDR3 protein: CATSRDYSGSGNTIYF
CDR3 DNA: TGTGCCACCAGCAGAGACTACAGTGGATCTGGAAACACCATATATTTT

clone size: once
D gene: -
V gene: TRBV14
J gene: TRBJ1-2
CDR3 protein: CASSQGLEGPNYGYTF
CDR3 DNA: TGTGCCAGCAGCCAAGGACTGGAGGGGCCCAACTATGGCTACACCTTC

clone size: once
D gene: -
V gene: TRBV11-1
J gene: TRBJ2-2
CDR3 protein: CASSSQNTGELFF
CDR3 DNA: TGTGCCAGCAGCTCCCAGAACACCGGGGAGCTGTTTTTT

clone size: few
D gene: -
V gene: TRBV11-2
J gene: TRBJ2-5
CDR3 protein: CASSLQGETQYF
CDR3 DNA: TGTGCCAGCAGCTTACAGGGGGAGACCCAGTACTTC

clone size: -
D gene: TRBD1
V gene: TRBV7-9
J gene: TRBJ2-5
CDR3 protein: CASSLVPRGRETQYF
CDR3 DNA: TGTGCCAGCAGCTTAGTGCCCAGGGGGCGTGAGACCCAGTACTTC

clone size: -
D gene: -
V gene: TRBV7-9
J gene: TRBJ1-2
CDR3 protein: CASSLGSQDGYTF
CDR3 DNA: TGTGCCAGCAGCTTAGGATCCCAGGATGGCTACACCTTC

clone size: -
D gene: TRBD1
V gene: TRBV4-2
J gene: TRBJ1-1
CDR3 protein: CASSQDHRGYEAFF
CDR3 DNA: TGTGCCAGCAGCCAAGATCACAGGGGATACGAAGCTTTCTTT

clone size: -
D gene: -
V gene: TRBV7-2
J gene: TRBJ1-4
CDR3 protein: CASSFARGNEKLFF
CDR3 DNA: TGTGCCAGCAGCTTTGCCAGGGGTAATGAAAAACTGTTTTTT

clone size: -
D gene: -
V gene: TRBV2
J gene: TRBJ2-1
CDR3 protein: CASSDVAYNEQFF
CDR3 DNA: TGTGCCAGCAGTGACGTAGCTTACAATGAGCAGTTCTTC

clone size: -
D gene: -
V gene: TRBV6-6
J gene: TRBJ1-5
CDR3 protein: CASSYSGGTQHF
CDR3 DNA: TGTGCCAGCAGTTACTCCGGGGGAACCCAGCATTTT

clone size: few
D gene: -
V gene: TRBV4-3
J gene: TRBJ1-1
CDR3 protein: CASSQEDRNTEAFF
CDR3 DNA: TGCGCCAGCAGCCAAGAGGACAGGAACACTGAAGCTTTCTTT

clone size: -
D gene: -
V gene: TRBV29-1
J gene: TRBJ2-1
CDR3 protein: CSVAWQARNEQFF
CDR3 DNA: TGCAGCGTTGCCTGGCAGGCACGCAATGAGCAGTTCTTC

clone size: -
D gene: -
V gene: TRBV19
J gene: TRBJ2-2
CDR3 protein: CASNQYSAGELFF
CDR3 DNA: TGTGCCAGCAATCAATACTCCGCCGGGGAGCTGTTTTTT

clone size: -
D gene: -
V gene: TRBV4-3
J gene: TRBJ2-1
CDR3 protein: CASSSRWRGPYNEQFF
CDR3 DNA: TGCGCCAGCAGCTCCAGGTGGCGGGGCCCCTACAATGAGCAGTTCTTC

clone size: few
D gene: -
V gene: TRBV29-1
J gene: TRBJ2-2
CDR3 protein: CSAEQGNTGELFF
CDR3 DNA: TGCAGCGCGGAACAGGGAAACACCGGGGAGCTGTTTTTT

clone size: -
D gene: TRBD1
V gene: TRBV5-1
J gene: TRBJ1-1
CDR3 protein: CASSQRTGGRQNTEAFF
CDR3 DNA: TGCGCCAGCAGCCAAAGGACAGGGGGCCGCCAGAACACTGAAGCTTTCTTT

clone size: -
D gene: -
V gene: TRBV5-1
J gene: TRBJ1-3
CDR3 protein: CASTDLSSGNTIYF
CDR3 DNA: TGCGCCAGCACAGACTTAAGCTCTGGAAACACCATATATTTT

clone size: -
D gene: -
V gene: TRBV10-3
J gene: TRBJ2-7
CDR3 protein: CAISQTPTYEQYF
CDR3 DNA: TGTGCCATCAGTCAAACTCCTACCTACGAGCAGTACTTC

clone size: -
D gene: TRBD2
V gene: TRBV4-3
J gene: TRBJ2-1
CDR3 protein: CASSQDRGSGGHNEQFF
CDR3 DNA: TGCGCCAGCAGCCAAGATCGGGGTAGCGGGGGCCATAATGAGCAGTTCTTC

clone size: -
D gene: TRBD2
V gene: TRBV11-2
J gene: TRBJ2-3
CDR3 protein: CASSPTSGTDTQYF
CDR3 DNA: TGTGCCAGCAGCCCCACTAGCGGCACAGATACGCAGTATTTT

clone size: -
D gene: TRBD1
V gene: TRBV7-8
J gene: TRBJ1-4
CDR3 protein: CASSGDRLNEKLFF
CDR3 DNA: TGTGCCAGCAGCGGGGACAGACTGAATGAAAAACTGTTTTTT

clone size: -
D gene: TRBD2
V gene: TRBV11-1
J gene: TRBJ2-1
CDR3 protein: CASTSGGDPINEQFF
CDR3 DNA: TGTGCCAGCACCAGCGGGGGAGACCCGATCAATGAGCAGTTCTTC

clone size: -
D gene: -
V gene: TRBV2
J gene: TRBJ2-3
CDR3 protein: CASLEEGTSTDTQYF
CDR3 DNA: TGTGCCAGCCTCGAGGAGGGTACTAGCACAGATACGCAGTATTTT

clone size: -
D gene: -
V gene: TRBV12-5
J gene: TRBJ2-1
CDR3 protein: CASGSSGINEQFF
CDR3 DNA: TGTGCTAGTGGTTCTTCAGGGATCAATGAGCAGTTCTTC

clone size: -
D gene: TRBD1
V gene: TRBV27
J gene: TRBJ2-4
CDR3 protein: CASRPDRIAKNIQYF
CDR3 DNA: TGTGCCAGCCGGCCGGACAGGATTGCCAAAAACATTCAGTACTTC

clone size: -
D gene: TRBD1
V gene: TRBV28
J gene: TRBJ1-1
CDR3 protein: CASCYGGGQGLTEAFF
CDR3 DNA: TGTGCCAGCTGCTATGGAGGGGGACAGGGTCTTACTGAAGCTTTCTTT

clone size: -
D gene: -
V gene: TRBV7-9
J gene: TRBJ1-2
CDR3 protein: CASSPGANANYGYTF
CDR3 DNA: TGTGCCAGCAGCCCAGGGGCTAATGCTAACTATGGCTACACCTTC

clone size: -
D gene: TRBD2
V gene: TRBV7-2
J gene: TRBJ2-1
CDR3 protein: CASTAGGYNEQFF
CDR3 DNA: TGTGCCAGCACCGCGGGGGGGTACAATGAGCAGTTCTTC

clone size: -
D gene: -
V gene: TRBV10-2
J gene: TRBJ2-3
CDR3 protein: CASSVTDTQYF
CDR3 DNA: TGCGCCAGCAGTGTAACAGATACGCAGTATTTT

clone size: few
D gene: TRBD1
V gene: TRBV6-4
J gene: TRBJ2-2
CDR3 protein: CASSPHRGSGELFF
CDR3 DNA: TGTGCCAGCAGTCCCCACAGGGGTTCCGGGGAGCTGTTTTTT

clone size: -
D gene: -
V gene: TRBV25-1
J gene: TRBJ1-2
CDR3 protein: CASGAGYGYTF
CDR3 DNA: TGTGCCAGCGGGGCTGGGTATGGCTACACCTTC

clone size: -
D gene: -
V gene: TRBV7-9
J gene: TRBJ1-2
CDR3 protein: CASSLGQINYGYTF
CDR3 DNA: TGTGCCAGCAGCTTAGGGCAGATTAACTATGGCTACACCTTC

clone size: -
D gene: TRBD1
V gene: TRBV7-9
J gene: TRBJ2-3
CDR3 protein: CASSLGNRDRVTDTQYF
CDR3 DNA: TGTGCCAGCAGCTTAGGGAACCGGGACAGGGTCACAGATACGCAGTATTTT

clone size: once
D gene: TRBD2
V gene: TRBV28
J gene: TRBJ2-3
CDR3 protein: CASSSNLGLAGATDTQYF
CDR3 DNA: TGTGCCAGCAGTTCTAACCTCGGACTAGCGGGGGCCACAGATACGCAGTATTTT

clone size: -
D gene: -
V gene: TRBV30
J gene: TRBJ1-1
CDR3 protein: CAWSGQLNTEAFF
CDR3 DNA: TGTGCCTGGAGCGGACAGCTGAACACTGAAGCTTTCTTT

clone size: -
D gene: TRBD1
V gene: TRBV29-1
J gene: TRBJ1-1
CDR3 protein: CSAPGQGLTPAFF
CDR3 DNA: TGCAGCGCCCCGGGACAGGGCCTGACCCCGGCTTTCTTT

clone size: -
D gene: -
V gene: TRBV7-2
J gene: TRBJ1-2
CDR3 protein: CASMAGLDYGYTF
CDR3 DNA: TGTGCCTCTATGGCGGGGTTGGACTATGGCTACACCTTC

clone size: -
D gene: -
V gene: TRBV25-1
J gene: TRBJ1-1
CDR3 protein: CASSEPGMDTEAFF
CDR3 DNA: TGTGCCAGCAGTGAACCAGGGATGGACACTGAAGCTTTCTTT

clone size: -
D gene: TRBD1
V gene: TRBV7-2
J gene: TRBJ1-4
CDR3 protein: CASSSSGQGRNEKLFF
CDR3 DNA: TGTGCCAGCAGCTCGTCAGGACAGGGCAGAAATGAAAAACTGTTTTTT

clone size: -
D gene: -
V gene: TRBV7-2
J gene: TRBJ1-3
CDR3 protein: CASSARAFSGNTIYF
CDR3 DNA: TGTGCCAGCAGCGCCAGGGCGTTCTCTGGAAACACCATATATTTT

clone size: -
D gene: -
V gene: TRBV15
J gene: TRBJ1-1
CDR3 protein: CATSRDTGNTEAFF
CDR3 DNA: TGTGCCACCAGCAGAGATACGGGGAACACTGAAGCTTTCTTT

clone size: -
D gene: TRBD2
V gene: TRBV5-1
J gene: TRBJ2-7
CDR3 protein: CASSRRTSGGAVEQYF
CDR3 DNA: TGCGCCAGCAGCCGGCGGACTAGCGGGGGGGCAGTCGAGCAGTACTTC

clone size: -
D gene: TRBD1
V gene: TRBV19
J gene: TRBJ2-1
CDR3 protein: CASSIGGQGVGQFF
CDR3 DNA: TGTGCCAGTAGTATAGGGGGACAGGGGGTAGGGCAGTTCTTC

clone size: -
D gene: TRBD1
V gene: TRBV10-2
J gene: TRBJ1-4
CDR3 protein: CASFTGEDEKLFF
CDR3 DNA: TGCGCCAGCTTTACAGGGGAGGACGAAAAACTGTTTTTT

clone size: -
D gene: TRBD2
V gene: TRBV5-4
J gene: TRBJ2-3
CDR3 protein: CASSVNSGGTDTQYF
CDR3 DNA: TGTGCCAGCAGCGTGAATAGCGGGGGCACAGATACGCAGTATTTT

clone size: -
D gene: -
V gene: TRBV5-1
J gene: TRBJ2-1
CDR3 protein: CASSSGIRVGSNEQFF
CDR3 DNA: TGCGCCAGCAGCTCCGGTATTAGAGTGGGGAGCAATGAGCAGTTCTTC

clone size: -
D gene: TRBD1
V gene: TRBV28
J gene: TRBJ1-1
CDR3 protein: CASSQPGQGNFEAFF
CDR3 DNA: TGTGCCAGCAGCCAACCGGGACAGGGAAATTTTGAAGCTTTCTTT

clone size: -
D gene: TRBD1
V gene: TRBV27
J gene: TRBJ1-2
CDR3 protein: CASRPGQGTLYGYTF
CDR3 DNA: TGTGCCAGCAGACCGGGACAGGGGACCCTCTATGGCTACACCTTC

clone size: -
D gene: TRBD1
V gene: TRBV7-6
J gene: TRBJ2-1
CDR3 protein: CASSLYSGQGFYEQFF
CDR3 DNA: TGTGCCAGCAGCTTATACTCGGGACAGGGGTTCTATGAGCAGTTCTTC